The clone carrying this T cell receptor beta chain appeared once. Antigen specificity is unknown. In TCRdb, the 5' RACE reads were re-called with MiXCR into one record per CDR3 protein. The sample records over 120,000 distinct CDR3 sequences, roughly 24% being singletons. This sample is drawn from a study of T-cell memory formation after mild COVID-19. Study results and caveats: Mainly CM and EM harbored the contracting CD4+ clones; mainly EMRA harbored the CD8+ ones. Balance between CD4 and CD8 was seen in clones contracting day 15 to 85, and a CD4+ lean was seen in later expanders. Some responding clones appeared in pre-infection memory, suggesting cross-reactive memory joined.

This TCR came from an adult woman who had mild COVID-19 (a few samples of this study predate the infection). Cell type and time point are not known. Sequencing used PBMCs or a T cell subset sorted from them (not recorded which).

CDR3 sequence: CSGGTGEGTEAFF. CDR3 nucleotide sequence: TGCAGCGGGGGAACAGGGGAAGGCACTGAAGCTTTCTTT. V usage is TRBV29-1 and J usage is TRBJ1-1; 7 nucleotides match TRBD1. The CDR3 totals 13 residues. The junction had 9 bases not matched to a gene; V was cut back by 7 bases and J by 4 bases. Germline assignment: CDR1 SQVTM and CDR2 ANQGSEA. The full variable domain, rest sourced from reference TRBV29-1 and TRBJ1-1, is SAVISQKPSRDICQRGTSLTIQCQVDSQVTMMFWYRQQPGQSLTLIATANQGSEATYESGFVIDKFPISRPNLTFSTLTVSNMSPEDSSIYLCSGGTGEGTEAFFGQGTRLTVV.